A single sample is the source of the 12 T cell receptor beta chains below, sequenced in a study of T cells in Graves' hyperthyroidism and ophthalmopathy. There were TCR beta CDR3 regions amplified from RNA transcripts. First-round RT-PCR targeting the TCR CDR3 was performed with the HTBI primer set. Via MiXCR, TCRdb re-called the multiplex PCR reads, giving one row per CDR3 protein. The table shows about 540,000 distinct CDR3 sequences, with just over 45% occurring only once. Sequencing input: peripheral blood or thyroid tissue (not recorded which). These receptors were taken from a young woman with Graves' hyperthyroidism.

V usage is TRBV11-3 and J usage is TRBJ2-5, with D perhaps TRBD1 or TRBD2 (6 bases each). From germline, CDR1 is SGHNT and CDR2 YENEEA. Trimming removed 5 bases from V and 3 bases from J, with 16 bases in between. This CDR3 region has 15 residues. The CDR3 region is CASSRGGSGKETQYF. The DNA of the CDR3 is TGTGCCAGCAGCCGAGGGGGGTCGGGAAAAGAGACCCAGTACTTC.

The gene calls are TRBV25-1 and TRBJ1-5; no reliable D call. The CDR3 contains 13 residues. V lost 8 bases to trimming and J lost 7 bases, with 15 bases between them. Germline lookup yields CDR1 MGHDK and CDR2 SYGVNS. CDR3 coding DNA: TGTGCCAGCTTAGATGGTCTCTGGCAGCCCCAGCATTTT. This gives the protein CASLDGLWQPQHF. The whole variable domain, filled in from reference TRBV25-1 and TRBJ1-5, reads EADIYQTPRYLVIGTGKKITLECSQTMGHDKMYWYQQDPGMELHLIHYSYGVNSTEKGDLSSESTVSRIRTEHFPLTLESARPSHTSQYLCASLDGLWQPQHFGDGTRLSIL.

To note about this clonotype: The CDR3 carries no conserved terminal phenylalanine or tryptophan, so it likely arises from a read error. The limits of the CDR3 on the DNA are not certain, so only TCRdb's listed CDR3 is given. The chain has TRBV7-2 and TRBJ2-7. CDR1 and CDR2 from the germline V gene are SGHTA and FQGNSA. Termini included, the CDR3 measures 9 amino acids. Here the CDR3 reads CASSRSRTS.

With respect to this clonotype: This may arise from a read error, as a much more abundant clone is one base away. The V call is TRBV11-1, the J call TRBJ1-2; TRBD1 might be the D (5 bases). CDR3 length: 14 residues. Trimming pared 7 bases from V and 3 bases from J, leaving 15 bases between. The germline V gene encodes CDR1 SGHAT and CDR2 FQDESV (reference sequence). CDR3 nucleotide sequence: TGTGCCAGCATCCCGGAAGGGGACGACTATGGCTACACCTTC. It encodes CASIPEGDDYGYTF.

V is TRBV5-1 and J is TRBJ1-1, with D perhaps matching TRBD1 (6 bases). The CDR3 covers 14 residues. The V gene's germline CDR1 is SGHRS and CDR2 YFSETQ. Trimming pared 7 bases from V and 3 bases from J, leaving 16 bases between. For the CDR3, the DNA is TGCGCCAGCGCCCGGGGGCGCATGGACACTGAAGCTTTCTTT. Translated: CASARGRMDTEAFF.

This clonotype was counted a few times. This sequence joins TRBV19 and TRBJ2-7; tentatively, D is TRBD2 (6 bases). The CDR3 has 12 amino acids. The germline gives CDR1 LNHDA, CDR2 SQIVND (reference sequence). Trimming left V 10 bases short and J 4 bases short, with 14 bases between. CDR3 in amino acids: CATEGNSYEQYF. DNA for the CDR3: TGTGCCACGGAGGGGAACAGTTACGAGCAGTACTTC.

The rearrangement links TRBV6-5 to TRBJ1-1; no firm D call. In germline, CDR1 is MNHEY, CDR2 SVGAGI. The CDR3 is 16 residues long. The V end was cut by 0 bases, the J end by 2 bases, with 13 bases between. This chain's CDR3 is CASSYSRAVINTEAFF. The CDR3 region has the DNA TGTGCCAGCAGTTACTCGAGGGCGGTGATAAACACTGAAGCTTTCTTT.

Points on this clonotype: A much larger clone lies one base from this, so it may be a read error. The chain employs TRBV6-5 and TRBJ1-2, with 7 bases lining up with TRBD1. Germline CDR1 reads MNHEY; CDR2 reads SVGAGI. This CDR3 region has 13 residues. CDR3 sequence reads: CASSYATGYGHTF. The CDR3 DNA follows: TGTGCCAGCAGTTACGCGACAGGGTATGGCCACACCTTC.

The gene calls are TRBV6-2 or TRBV6-3 and TRBJ1-4; D is possibly TRBD1 (6 bases). The V end was cut by 4 bases, the J end by 1 base, with 13 bases between. This CDR3 is 16 amino acids long. Looked up from germline, CDR1 is MNHEY and CDR2 is SVGEGT. The CDR3, as DNA: TGTGCCAGCAGTTTCGTTGGACAGCTAACTAATGAAAAACTGTTTTTT. This translates into CASSFVGQLTNEKLFF.

The chain uses TRBV11-1 and TRBJ2-7; D may be TRBD2 (5 bases). The germline CDR1 and CDR2 sequences are SGHAT and FQDESV (reference sequence). The CDR3 consists of 12 residues. CDR3 DNA: TGTGCAGCGGAGGCCCTCCCCAACGAGCAGTACTTC. Translating it yields CAAEALPNEQYF. The whole variable domain, remainder taken from reference TRBV11-1 and TRBJ2-7, is EAEVAQSPRYKITEKSQAVAFWCDPISGHATLYWYRQILGQGPELLVQFQDESVVDDSQLPKDRFSAERLKGVDSTLKIQPAELGDSAMYLCAAEALPNEQYFGPGTRLTVT.

The V gene is TRBV7-2, the J gene TRBJ2-7, with D maybe TRBD2 (6 bases). This CDR3 has 15 residues. Per germline, CDR1 SGHTA and CDR2 FQGNSA. V was clipped by 1 base and J by 4 bases, with 14 bases between them. The CDR3 spells CASSLDPSVLYEQYF. The CDR3 DNA follows: TGTGCCAGCAGCTTAGACCCTAGCGTGTTATACGAGCAGTACTTC.

This clonotype has at least ten counts. V is TRBV7-8 and J is TRBJ2-5, with D unclear. There are 11 residues in the CDR3. Trimming stripped 4 bases from V and 5 bases from J, with 5 bases between. CDR1 is SGHVS and CDR2 is FQNEAQ in the germline V gene. The CDR3 loop reads CASSYWETQYF. In DNA form, the CDR3 reads TGTGCCAGCAGCTACTGGGAGACCCAGTACTTC.